Listed below are T cell receptor beta chains from one sample, sequenced in a study of glioma-infiltrating T cells after dendritic cell vaccination. The repertoire was sequenced with immunoSEQ multiplex PCR; TCRdb's copy has only in-frame clones and lacks some. The sample contains more than 20,000 clones, about four fifths of which appear only once. Material: blood, obtained before dendritic cell vaccination. The source of these receptors is a human donor with glioblastoma. Each CDR3 is given with its conserved first and last residue. Each record gives: clone size, J gene, D gene, V gene, CDR3 protein, CDR3 DNA. A D gene is named only where the DNA matches it firmly. Size is omitted from some rows. Given values are once, few, many or a class for expanded clones.

>NA|TRBJ2-3|NA|TRBV18
CASSPGDSADTQYF
TGTGCCAGCTCACCAGGGGATAGCGCAGATACGCAGTATTTT
>NA|TRBJ2-5|TRBD2|TRBV4-2
CASSLFFSGRPGETQYF
TGTGCCAGCAGCCTTTTCTTTAGCGGGAGGCCAGGGGAGACCCAGTACTTC
>NA|TRBJ2-3|NA|TRBV6-5
CASSSPRGATDTQYF
TGTGCCAGCAGTTCCCCTCGGGGGGCCACAGATACGCAGTATTTT
>NA|TRBJ2-1|NA|TRBV5-6
CASSFPDRSLSYNEQFF
TGTGCCAGCAGCTTCCCCGACAGGTCCCTTTCCTACAATGAGCAGTTCTTC
>NA|TRBJ2-3|NA|TRBV5-4
CASSVAADTQYF
TGTGCCAGCAGCGTAGCCGCAGATACGCAGTATTTT
>NA|TRBJ1-4|TRBD1|TRBV9
CASSVGGRGRNEKLFF
TGTGCCAGCAGCGTAGGTGGTAGGGGGCGGAATGAAAAACTGTTTTTT
>NA|TRBJ2-4|TRBD2|TRBV12-5
CASGFSGAQNIQYF
TGTGCTAGTGGTTTCAGCGGGGCCCAAAACATTCAGTACTTC
>NA|TRBJ1-2|NA|TRBV5-4
CASSDTANYGYTF
TGTGCCAGCAGCGACACAGCTAACTATGGCTACACCTTC
>NA|TRBJ1-2|NA|TRBV19
CASRVGANYGYTF
TGTGCCAGTAGGGTGGGCGCTAACTATGGCTACACCTTC
>NA|TRBJ2-6|TRBD1|TRBV4-1
CASARDREIRSGANVLTF
TGCGCCAGCGCAAGGGACAGGGAAATAAGGTCTGGGGCCAACGTCCTGACTTTC
>once|TRBJ1-1|TRBD1|TRBV7-3
CASSLTSQGASTEAFF
TGTGCCAGCAGCTTAACGTCGCAGGGGGCTTCCACTGAAGCTTTCTTT
>NA|TRBJ2-7|NA|TRBV27
CASSTGAGGGRNWDF
TGTGCCAGCAGCACAGGGGCGGGGGGCGGGAGAAATTGGGACTTC
>once|TRBJ1-2|NA|TRBV7-8
CASSPAPSGYGYTF
TGTGCCAGCAGTCCAGCCCCGAGCGGATATGGCTACACCTTC
>NA|TRBJ1-2|TRBD1|TRBV4-1
CASSQNRGDYGYTF
TGCGCCAGCAGCCAAAACAGGGGGGACTATGGCTACACCTTC
>NA|TRBJ2-1|NA|TRBV12-1
CASAPSAGGYYNEQFF
TGTGCCAGCGCACCATCGGCGGGAGGGTACTACAATGAGCAGTTCTTC
>NA|TRBJ1-1|NA|TRBV7-9
CASSLEIGYEAFF
TGTGCCAGCAGCTTAGAGATCGGTTACGAAGCTTTCTTT
>NA|TRBJ2-1|TRBD1|TRBV29-1
CSGDGGTGTRNEQFF
TGCAGCGGTGACGGGGGGACAGGGACGAGGAATGAGCAGTTCTTC
>NA|TRBJ1-1|TRBD1|TRBV12-5
CASGRQGATEAFF
TGTGCTAGTGGGCGACAGGGGGCAACTGAAGCTTTCTTT
>NA|TRBJ2-3|NA|TRBV6-1
CASSTSLSTDTQYF
TGTGCCAGCAGTACATCCCTCAGCACAGATACGCAGTATTTT
>NA|TRBJ1-2|NA|TRBV27
CASKTVYGYTF
TGTGCCAGCAAAACAGTCTATGGCTACACCTTC
>NA|TRBJ2-7|TRBD1|TRBV19
CASRATGVRYEQYF
TGTGCCAGCCGCGCGACAGGGGTACGTTACGAGCAGTACTTC
>NA|TRBJ1-1|NA|TRBV18
CASSPNLNRNTEAFF
TGTGCCAGCTCACCCAATCTAAACCGGAACACTGAAGCTTTCTTT
>NA|TRBJ1-2|NA|TRBV11-3
CASSLAGWQDFLYGYTF
TGTGCCAGCAGCTTAGCGGGATGGCAGGACTTCCTCTATGGCTACACCTTC
>NA|TRBJ1-2|TRBD1|TRBV2
CASSGDRLNYGYTF
TGTGCCAGCAGTGGGGACAGATTAAACTATGGCTACACCTTC
>NA|TRBJ2-3|TRBD2|TRBV7-2
CASSWSTREPSTDTQYF
TGTGCCAGCAGCTGGAGCACGCGGGAGCCCAGCACAGATACGCAGTATTTT
>NA|TRBJ1-1|NA|TRBV30
CAWSRGTGTEAFF
TGTGCCTGGAGTCGGGGGACGGGGACTGAAGCTTTCTTT
>once|TRBJ1-1|TRBD1|TRBV29-1
CSVMLGAGGTEAFF
TGCAGCGTAATGTTGGGCGCAGGGGGGACTGAAGCTTTCTTT
>NA|TRBJ2-7|TRBD1|TRBV5-1
CASSPTTGGGNNEQYF
TGCGCCAGCAGCCCTACTACAGGGGGCGGGAATAACGAGCAGTACTTC
>NA|TRBJ2-5|NA|TRBV9
CASSVRTGTGGETQYF
TGTGCCAGCAGCGTGAGGACCGGGACCGGGGGAGAGACCCAGTACTTC
>NA|TRBJ1-2|NA|TRBV6-5
CASRNFEVLNYGYTF
TGTGCCAGCAGAAACTTCGAGGTGCTGAACTATGGCTACACCTTC
>NA|TRBJ1-1|NA|TRBV29-1
CSVVRGYDAEAFF
TGCAGCGTTGTACGCGGGTATGACGCTGAAGCTTTCTTT
>NA|TRBJ2-7|NA|TRBV25-1
CARQGPCSYEQYF
TGTGCCAGGCAGGGGCCCTGCTCCTACGAGCAGTACTTC
>NA|TRBJ2-1|NA|TRBV11-2
CASSFFRSRDYNEQFF
TGTGCCAGCAGCTTCTTCCGGTCTAGAGATTACAATGAGCAGTTCTTC
>NA|TRBJ1-1|TRBD1|TRBV7-9
CASSLHRKGARTEAFF
TGTGCCAGCAGCTTACATCGAAAGGGGGCGAGGACTGAAGCTTTCTTT
>NA|TRBJ2-7|NA|TRBV10-2
CASSPGLSYEQYF
TGTGCCAGCAGCCCCGGACTCTCCTACGAGCAGTACTTC
>NA|TRBJ2-2|TRBD2|TRBV11-2
CASSTGLAATGELFF
TGTGCCAGCAGCACGGGACTAGCGGCCACCGGGGAGCTGTTTTTT
>once|TRBJ2-3|TRBD2|TRBV11-2
CASSLWGRAADTQYF
TGTGCCAGCAGCTTATGGGGGAGGGCCGCAGATACGCAGTATTTT
>few|TRBJ2-3|TRBD1|TRBV6-1
CASSAVQGEVIDTQYF
TGTGCCAGCAGTGCGGTCCAGGGGGAAGTGATAGATACGCAGTATTTT
>NA|TRBJ2-1|TRBD2|TRBV14
CASSQELAGGPIEQFF
TGTGCCAGCAGCCAAGAACTAGCGGGAGGGCCGATTGAGCAGTTCTTC
>few|TRBJ2-2|NA|TRBV7-9
CASSPGGWTGELFF
TGTGCCAGCAGCCCCGGGGGTTGGACCGGGGAGCTGTTTTTT
>NA|TRBJ1-2|NA|TRBV27
CASSLGGQPYGYTF
TGTGCCAGCAGTTTAGGCGGGCAGCCGTATGGCTACACCTTC
>NA|TRBJ2-7|TRBD1|TRBV27
CASSLGVGTAYYEQYF
TGTGCCAGCAGTTTAGGGGTCGGGACAGCATATTACGAGCAGTACTTC
>few|TRBJ2-3|NA|TRBV5-1
CASSPGVGVTDTQYF
TGCGCCAGCAGCCCGGGGGTAGGCGTCACAGATACGCAGTATTTT
>NA|TRBJ2-3|NA|TRBV5-1
CASSLGLAVDTQYF
TGCGCCAGCAGCTTGGGTCTAGCCGTGGATACGCAGTATTTT
>NA|TRBJ2-3|NA|TRBV10-3
CAISRTYRRPIDTQYF
TGTGCCATCAGCAGGACTTATCGCCGCCCTATCGATACGCAGTATTTT
>NA|TRBJ1-2|NA|TRBV27
CASSAREASGYTF
TGTGCCAGCAGCGCCCGGGAGGCCTCTGGCTACACCTTC
>NA|TRBJ2-5|NA|TRBV10-3
CATKTSTDQETQYF
TGTGCCACTAAAACATCGACAGACCAAGAGACCCAGTACTTC
>NA|TRBJ1-2|NA|TRBV9
CASSVAEGTNYGYTF
TGTGCCAGCAGCGTAGCTGAGGGCACAAACTATGGCTACACCTTC
>once|TRBJ2-7|TRBD2|TRBV28
CASRAPDGRAIYEQYF
TGTGCCAGCAGGGCCCCAGACGGGAGGGCGATCTACGAGCAGTACTTC
>NA|TRBJ2-5|NA|TRBV21-1
CASSISPETQYF
TGTGCCAGCAGCATCTCCCCGGAGACCCAGTACTTC
>NA|TRBJ2-7|TRBD2|TRBV7-6
CASSPRTSGTYEQYF
TGTGCCAGCAGCCCAAGGACTAGCGGAACCTACGAGCAGTACTTC
>NA|TRBJ2-2|TRBD1|TRBV7-3
CASSSRAGTGAGELFF
TGTGCCAGCAGCTCCCGGGCGGGGACAGGGGCCGGGGAGCTGTTTTTT
>NA|TRBJ2-1|TRBD2|TRBV7-2
CASSRTSGYNEQFF
TGTGCCAGCAGCCGGACTAGCGGCTACAATGAGCAGTTCTTC
>NA|TRBJ2-7|NA|TRBV6-5
CASRTKGEQYF
TGTGCCAGCAGGACTAAGGGCGAGCAGTACTTC
>NA|TRBJ2-7|TRBD2|TRBV30
CAWSRGSLGEQYF
TGTGCCTGGAGCCGCGGGAGTCTGGGCGAGCAGTACTTC
>NA|TRBJ1-1|NA|TRBV29-1
CSVLLSHTEAFF
TGCAGCGTTCTCCTCTCCCACACTGAAGCTTTCTTT
>NA|TRBJ1-2|TRBD1|TRBV19
CASSATGRGYTF
TGTGCCAGTAGTGCGACAGGGAGAGGCTACACCTTC
>NA|TRBJ2-1|TRBD2|TRBV6-1
CASSESGGYNEQFF
TGTGCCAGCAGTGAATCCGGGGGGTACAATGAGCAGTTCTTC
>NA|TRBJ1-2|NA|TRBV10-3
CAISEYPDTYGYTF
TGTGCCATCAGTGAGTACCCCGACACGTATGGCTACACCTTC
>NA|TRBJ2-7|TRBD1|TRBV4-3
CASSQGRTGSSEQYF
TGCGCCAGCAGCCAGGGAAGGACAGGGTCAAGCGAGCAGTACTTC